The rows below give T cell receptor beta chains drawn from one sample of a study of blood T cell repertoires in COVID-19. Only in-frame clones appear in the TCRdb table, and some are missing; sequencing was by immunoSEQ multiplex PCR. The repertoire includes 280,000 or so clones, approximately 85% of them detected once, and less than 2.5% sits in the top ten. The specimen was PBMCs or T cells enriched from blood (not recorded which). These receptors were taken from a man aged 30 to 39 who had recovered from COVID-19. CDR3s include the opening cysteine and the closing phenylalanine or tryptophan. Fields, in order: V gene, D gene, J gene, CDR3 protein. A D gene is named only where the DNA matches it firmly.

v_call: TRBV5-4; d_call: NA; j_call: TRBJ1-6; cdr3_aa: CASSLQGSYNSPLHF
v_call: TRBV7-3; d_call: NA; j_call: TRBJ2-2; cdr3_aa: CASSLTLSGYGAGELFF
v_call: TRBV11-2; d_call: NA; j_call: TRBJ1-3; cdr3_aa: CASSQQGTDTIYF
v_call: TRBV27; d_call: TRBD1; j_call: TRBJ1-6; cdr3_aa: CASRPTGGRSPLHF
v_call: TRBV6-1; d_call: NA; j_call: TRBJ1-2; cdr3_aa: CASSESGQISHGYTF
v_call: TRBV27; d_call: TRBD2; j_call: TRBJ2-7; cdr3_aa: CASSTQRGGFYEQYF
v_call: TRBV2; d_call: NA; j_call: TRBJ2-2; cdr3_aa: CASSGAGNTGELFF
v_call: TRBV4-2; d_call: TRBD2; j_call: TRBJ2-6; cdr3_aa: CASSPVGLAGVAGANVLTF
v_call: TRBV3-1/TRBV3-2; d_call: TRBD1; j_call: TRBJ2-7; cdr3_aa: CASSLLLTGLNEQYF
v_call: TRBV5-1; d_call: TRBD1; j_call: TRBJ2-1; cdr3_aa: CASSLTGGGNEQFF
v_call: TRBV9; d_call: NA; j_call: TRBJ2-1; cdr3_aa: CASSSRDSREQFF
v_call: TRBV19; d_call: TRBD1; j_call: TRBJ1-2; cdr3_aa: CASSIRTGGRAGYGYTF
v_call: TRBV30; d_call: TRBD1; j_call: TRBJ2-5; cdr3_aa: CAWSYRGSKETQYF
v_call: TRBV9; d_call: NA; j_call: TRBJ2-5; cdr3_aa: CASSVSPGSSGVETQYF
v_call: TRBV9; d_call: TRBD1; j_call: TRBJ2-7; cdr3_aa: CASSPLGQPYEQYF
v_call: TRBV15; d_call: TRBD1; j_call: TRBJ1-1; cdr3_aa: CATRTPGQEAFF
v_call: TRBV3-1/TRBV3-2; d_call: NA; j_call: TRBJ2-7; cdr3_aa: CASSQEGRDYEQYF
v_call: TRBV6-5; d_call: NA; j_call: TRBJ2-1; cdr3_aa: CASSYVAGSSYNEQFF
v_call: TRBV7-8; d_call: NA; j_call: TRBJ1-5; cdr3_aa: CASSATRVGQPQHF
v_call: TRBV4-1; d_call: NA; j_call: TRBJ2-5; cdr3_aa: CASSLAPGGGEETQYF
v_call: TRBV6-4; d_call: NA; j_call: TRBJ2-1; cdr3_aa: CASSDSSYNEQFF
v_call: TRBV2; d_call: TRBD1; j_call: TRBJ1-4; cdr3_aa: CASSEDRTGELFF
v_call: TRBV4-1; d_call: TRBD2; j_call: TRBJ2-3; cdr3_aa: CASSRGTSGADTQYF
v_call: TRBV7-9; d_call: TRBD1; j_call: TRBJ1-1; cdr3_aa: CASSRTGEAFF
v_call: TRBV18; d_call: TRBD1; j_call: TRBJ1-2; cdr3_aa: CASSPGQGVGYTF
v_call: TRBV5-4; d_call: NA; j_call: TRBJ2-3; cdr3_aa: CASSLGRQVTDTQYF
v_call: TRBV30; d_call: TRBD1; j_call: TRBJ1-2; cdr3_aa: CAWSAQGVDGYTF
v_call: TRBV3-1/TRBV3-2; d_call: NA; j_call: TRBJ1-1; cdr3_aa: CASTYGGGNTEAFF
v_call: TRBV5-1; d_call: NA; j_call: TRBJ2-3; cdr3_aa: CASSLSSQSSTDTQYF
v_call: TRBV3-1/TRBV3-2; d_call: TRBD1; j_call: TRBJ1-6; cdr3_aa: CASSLDRAVYNSPLHF
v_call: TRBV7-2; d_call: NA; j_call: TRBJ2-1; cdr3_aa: CASSLNVRLYNEQFF
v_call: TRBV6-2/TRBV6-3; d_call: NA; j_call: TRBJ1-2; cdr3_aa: CASSPSHQKGGYTF
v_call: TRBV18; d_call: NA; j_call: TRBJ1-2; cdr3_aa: CASSPEVAGNGYTF
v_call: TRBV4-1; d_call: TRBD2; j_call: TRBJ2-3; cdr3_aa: CASSQEARAGDRTDTQYF
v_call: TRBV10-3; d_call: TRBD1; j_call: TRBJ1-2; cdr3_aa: CAISEPWDRGYGYTF
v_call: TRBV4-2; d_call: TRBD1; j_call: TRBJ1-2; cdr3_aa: CASSQDGSGTGYGYTF
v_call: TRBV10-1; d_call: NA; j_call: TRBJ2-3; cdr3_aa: CASSGSYKGDTQYF
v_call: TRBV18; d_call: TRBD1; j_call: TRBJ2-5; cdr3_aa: CASSPPGQGLETQYF
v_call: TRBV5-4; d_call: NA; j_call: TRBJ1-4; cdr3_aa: CASSFNRGEKLFF
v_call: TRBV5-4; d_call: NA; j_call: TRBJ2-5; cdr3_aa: CASSPRQAGGETQYF
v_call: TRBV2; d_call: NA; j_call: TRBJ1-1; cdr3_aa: CASSEHRASNTEAFF
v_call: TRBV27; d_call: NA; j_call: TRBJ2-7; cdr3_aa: CASSLRVAGIPYEQYF
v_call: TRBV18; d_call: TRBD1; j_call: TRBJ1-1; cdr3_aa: CASSPHGTGGTEAFF
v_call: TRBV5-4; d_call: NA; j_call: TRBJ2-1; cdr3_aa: CASTKPHNEQFF
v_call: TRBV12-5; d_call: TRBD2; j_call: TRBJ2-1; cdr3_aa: CASGLERGNEQFF
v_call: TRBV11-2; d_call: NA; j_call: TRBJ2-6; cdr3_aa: CASSTTGYLSGANVLTF
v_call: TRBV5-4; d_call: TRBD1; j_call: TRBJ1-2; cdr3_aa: CASSRGTGFIGYTF
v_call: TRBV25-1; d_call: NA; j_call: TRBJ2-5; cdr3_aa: CATAQENQETQYF
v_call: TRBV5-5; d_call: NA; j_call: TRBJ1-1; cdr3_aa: CASSLDPSYTEAFF
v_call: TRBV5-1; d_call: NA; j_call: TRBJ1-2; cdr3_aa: CASSPAGANYGYTF
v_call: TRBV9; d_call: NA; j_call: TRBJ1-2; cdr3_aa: CASSVDPGDAVGDGYTF
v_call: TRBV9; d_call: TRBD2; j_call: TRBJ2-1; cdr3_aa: CASSVGRGVDSYNEQFF
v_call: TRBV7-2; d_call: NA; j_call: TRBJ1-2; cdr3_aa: CASSLAAQAGYTF
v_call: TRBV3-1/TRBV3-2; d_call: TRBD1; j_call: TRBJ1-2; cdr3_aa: CASSQPGQGAGGYTF